This T cell receptor beta chain was sequenced during a study of blood T cell repertoires in COVID-19. Per the study methods: Reference gene primer amplification in the assay estimated nucleated cell counts. Sequenced by immunoSEQ multiplex PCR; TCRdb stores in-frame clones only, minus some. That table gives V, J and clone size, and the DNA gave D and trimming. The sample holds around 180,000 clones, approximately 84% seen once. This CDR3 has 14 amino acids. CDR1 is SGHKS and CDR2 is YYEKEE in the germline V gene (reference sequence). V lost 0 bases and J 3 bases, leaving 9 bases between the germline ends.

This clonotype originated in a human donor in a cohort sampled during active COVID-19. The genes are TRBV5-5 and TRBJ1-2; D possibly corresponds to TRBD1 (5 bases). Sequencing input: peripheral blood. The CDR3 protein is CASSLAAGDYGYTF. The CDR3 nucleotides are TGTGCCAGCAGCTTGGCCGCGGGGGACTATGGCTACACCTTC.